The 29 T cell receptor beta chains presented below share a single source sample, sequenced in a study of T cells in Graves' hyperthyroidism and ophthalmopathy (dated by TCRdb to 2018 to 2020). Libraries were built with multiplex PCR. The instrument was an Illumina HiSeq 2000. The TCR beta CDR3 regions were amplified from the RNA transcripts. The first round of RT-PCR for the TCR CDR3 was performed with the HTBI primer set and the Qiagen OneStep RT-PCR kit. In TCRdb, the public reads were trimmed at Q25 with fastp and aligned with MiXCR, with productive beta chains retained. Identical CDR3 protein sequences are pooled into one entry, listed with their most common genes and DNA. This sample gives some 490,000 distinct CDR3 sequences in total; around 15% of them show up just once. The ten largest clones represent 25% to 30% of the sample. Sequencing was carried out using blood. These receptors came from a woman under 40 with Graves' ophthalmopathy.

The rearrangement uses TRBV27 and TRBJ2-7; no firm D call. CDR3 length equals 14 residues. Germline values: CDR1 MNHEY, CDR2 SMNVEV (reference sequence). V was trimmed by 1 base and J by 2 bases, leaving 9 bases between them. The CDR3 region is CASSLYAAAYEQYF. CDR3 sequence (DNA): TGTGCCAGCAGTTTATACGCTGCGGCCTACGAGCAGTACTTC.

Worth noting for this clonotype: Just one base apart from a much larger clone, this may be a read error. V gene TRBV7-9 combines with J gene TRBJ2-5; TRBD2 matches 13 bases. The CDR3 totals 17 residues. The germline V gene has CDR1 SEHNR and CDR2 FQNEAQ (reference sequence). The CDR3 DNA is TGTGCCAGCAGCCGGACTAGCGGGAGTTTGGCCCAAGAGACCCGGTACTTC. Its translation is CASSRTSGSLAQETRYF.

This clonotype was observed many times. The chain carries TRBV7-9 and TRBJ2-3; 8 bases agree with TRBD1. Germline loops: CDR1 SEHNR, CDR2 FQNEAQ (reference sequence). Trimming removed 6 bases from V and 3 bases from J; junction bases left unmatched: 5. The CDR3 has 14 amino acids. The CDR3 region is CASRSGQGTDTQYF. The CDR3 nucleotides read TGTGCCAGCAGATCCGGACAGGGAACAGATACGCAGTATTTT.

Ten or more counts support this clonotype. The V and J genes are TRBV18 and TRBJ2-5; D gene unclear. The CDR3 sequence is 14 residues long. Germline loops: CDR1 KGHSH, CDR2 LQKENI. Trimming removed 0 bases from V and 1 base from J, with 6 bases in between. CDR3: CASSPPSGQETQYF. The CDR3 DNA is TGTGCCAGCTCACCACCGAGTGGCCAAGAGACCCAGTACTTC.

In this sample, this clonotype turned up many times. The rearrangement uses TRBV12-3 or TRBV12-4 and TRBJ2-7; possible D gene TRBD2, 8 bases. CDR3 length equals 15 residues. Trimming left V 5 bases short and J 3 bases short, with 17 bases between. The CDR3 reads CASSRSGGTDYEQYF. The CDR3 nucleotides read TGTGCCAGCAGTCGGTCGGGGGGGACAGACTACGAGCAGTACTTC.

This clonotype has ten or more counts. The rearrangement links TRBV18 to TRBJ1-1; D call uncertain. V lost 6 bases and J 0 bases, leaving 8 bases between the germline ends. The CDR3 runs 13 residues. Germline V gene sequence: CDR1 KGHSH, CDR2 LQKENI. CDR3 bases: TGTGCCAGCTCCAGGAAAATGAACACTGAAGCTTTCTTT. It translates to CASSRKMNTEAFF.

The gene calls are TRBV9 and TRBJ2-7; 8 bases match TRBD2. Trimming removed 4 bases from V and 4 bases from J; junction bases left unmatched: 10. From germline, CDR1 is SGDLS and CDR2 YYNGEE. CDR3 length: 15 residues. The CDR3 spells CASSPSPAGGYEQYF. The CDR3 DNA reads TGTGCCAGCAGCCCCAGTCCCGCGGGAGGTTACGAGCAGTACTTC.

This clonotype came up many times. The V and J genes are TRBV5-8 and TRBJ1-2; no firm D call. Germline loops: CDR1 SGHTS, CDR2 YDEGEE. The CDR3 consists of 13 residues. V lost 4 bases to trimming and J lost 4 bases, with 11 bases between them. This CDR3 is CASSHGRSYGYTF. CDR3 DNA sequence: TGTGCCAGCAGCCACGGACGATCCTATGGCTACACCTTC.

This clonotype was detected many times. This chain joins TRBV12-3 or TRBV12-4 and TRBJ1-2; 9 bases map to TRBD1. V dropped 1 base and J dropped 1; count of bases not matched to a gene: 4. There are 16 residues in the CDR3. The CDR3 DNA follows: TGTGCCAGCAGTTTAGTCGGGACAGGGAGTAACTATGGCTACACCTTC. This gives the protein CASSLVGTGSNYGYTF.

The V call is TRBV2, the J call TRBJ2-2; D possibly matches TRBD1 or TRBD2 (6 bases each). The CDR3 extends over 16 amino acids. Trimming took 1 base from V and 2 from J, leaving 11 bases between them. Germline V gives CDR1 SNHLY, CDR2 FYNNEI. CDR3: CASSEGGATNTGELFF. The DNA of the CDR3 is TGTGCCAGCAGTGAAGGGGGGGCCACAAACACCGGGGAGCTGTTTTTT.

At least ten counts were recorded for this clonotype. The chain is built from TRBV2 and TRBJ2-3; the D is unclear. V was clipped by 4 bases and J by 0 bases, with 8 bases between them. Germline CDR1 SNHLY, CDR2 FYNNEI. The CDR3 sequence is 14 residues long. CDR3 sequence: CASSVSRSTDTQYF. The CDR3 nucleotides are TGTGCCAGCAGTGTTAGCCGAAGCACAGATACGCAGTATTTT.

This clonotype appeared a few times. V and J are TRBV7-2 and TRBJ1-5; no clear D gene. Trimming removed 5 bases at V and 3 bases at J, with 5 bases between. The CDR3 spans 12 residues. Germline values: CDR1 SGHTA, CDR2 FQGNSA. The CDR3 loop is CASSVYNQPQHF. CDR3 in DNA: TGTGCCAGCAGCGTTTACAATCAGCCCCAGCATTTT.

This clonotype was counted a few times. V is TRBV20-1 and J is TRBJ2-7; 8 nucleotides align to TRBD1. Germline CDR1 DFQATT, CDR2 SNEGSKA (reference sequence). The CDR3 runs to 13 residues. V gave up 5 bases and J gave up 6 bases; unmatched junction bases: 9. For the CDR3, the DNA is TGCAGTGCTCCACGCGGACAGGGCTCCGAGCAGTACTTC. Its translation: CSAPRGQGSEQYF.

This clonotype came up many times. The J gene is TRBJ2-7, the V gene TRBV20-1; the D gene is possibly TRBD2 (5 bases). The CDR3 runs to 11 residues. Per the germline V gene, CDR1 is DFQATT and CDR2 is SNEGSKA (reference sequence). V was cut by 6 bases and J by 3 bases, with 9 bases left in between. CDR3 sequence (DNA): TGCAGTGCGTCGGAGGTCTACGAGCAGTACTTC. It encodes CSASEVYEQYF.

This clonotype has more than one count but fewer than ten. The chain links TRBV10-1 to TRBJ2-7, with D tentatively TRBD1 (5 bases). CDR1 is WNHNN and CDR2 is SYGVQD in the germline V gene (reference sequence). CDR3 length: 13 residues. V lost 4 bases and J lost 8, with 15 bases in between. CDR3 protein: CASSVDTFTKQYF. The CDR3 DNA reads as TGCGCCAGCAGTGTGGACACCTTCACCAAGCAGTACTTC.

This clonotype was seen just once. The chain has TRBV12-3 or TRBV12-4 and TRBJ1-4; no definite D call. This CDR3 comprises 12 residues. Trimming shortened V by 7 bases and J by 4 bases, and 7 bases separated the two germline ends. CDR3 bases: TGTGCCAGCACCACCTTTAATGAAAAACTGTTTTTT. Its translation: CASTTFNEKLFF.

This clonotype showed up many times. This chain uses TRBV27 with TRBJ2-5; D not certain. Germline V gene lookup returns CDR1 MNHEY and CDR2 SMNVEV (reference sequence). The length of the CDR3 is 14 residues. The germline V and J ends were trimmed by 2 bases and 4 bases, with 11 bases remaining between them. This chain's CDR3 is CASSLSWVGETQYF. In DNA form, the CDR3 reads TGTGCCAGCAGTTTAAGCTGGGTGGGAGAGACCCAGTACTTC.

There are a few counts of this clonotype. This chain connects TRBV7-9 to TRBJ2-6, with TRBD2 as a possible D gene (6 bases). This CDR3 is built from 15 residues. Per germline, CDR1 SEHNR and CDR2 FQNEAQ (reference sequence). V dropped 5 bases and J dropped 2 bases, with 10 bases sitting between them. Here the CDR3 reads CASSPAGTGANVLTF. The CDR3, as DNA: TGTGCCAGCAGCCCGGCGGGGACTGGGGCCAACGTCCTGACTTTC.

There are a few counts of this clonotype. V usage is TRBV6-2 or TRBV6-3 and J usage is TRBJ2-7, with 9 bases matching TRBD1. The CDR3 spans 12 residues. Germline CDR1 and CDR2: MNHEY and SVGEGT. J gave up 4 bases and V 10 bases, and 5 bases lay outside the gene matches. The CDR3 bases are TGTGCCATCGGCGACAGGGGGTACGAGCAGTACTTC. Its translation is CAIGDRGYEQYF.

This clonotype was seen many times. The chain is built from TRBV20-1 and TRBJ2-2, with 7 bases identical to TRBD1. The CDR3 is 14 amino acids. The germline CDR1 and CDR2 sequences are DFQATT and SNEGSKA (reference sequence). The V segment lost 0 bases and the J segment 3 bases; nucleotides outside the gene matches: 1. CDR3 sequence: CSAREQGDTGELFF. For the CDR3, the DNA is TGCAGTGCTAGAGAGCAGGGGGACACCGGGGAGCTGTTTTTT.

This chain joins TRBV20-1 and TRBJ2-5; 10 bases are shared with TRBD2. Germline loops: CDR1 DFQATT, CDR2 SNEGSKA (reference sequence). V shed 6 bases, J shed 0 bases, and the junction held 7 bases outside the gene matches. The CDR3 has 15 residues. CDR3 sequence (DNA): TGCAGTGCAAAAAGACTAGCGGGCAACCAAGAGACCCAGTACTTC. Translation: CSAKRLAGNQETQYF.

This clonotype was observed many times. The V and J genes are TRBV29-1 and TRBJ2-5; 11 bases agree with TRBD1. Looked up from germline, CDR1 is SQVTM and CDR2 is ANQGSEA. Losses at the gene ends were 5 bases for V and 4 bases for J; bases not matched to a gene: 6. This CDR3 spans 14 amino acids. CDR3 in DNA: TGCAGCGTTCAGAGGGACAGGGGGGTAGAGACCCAGTACTTC. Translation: CSVQRDRGVETQYF.

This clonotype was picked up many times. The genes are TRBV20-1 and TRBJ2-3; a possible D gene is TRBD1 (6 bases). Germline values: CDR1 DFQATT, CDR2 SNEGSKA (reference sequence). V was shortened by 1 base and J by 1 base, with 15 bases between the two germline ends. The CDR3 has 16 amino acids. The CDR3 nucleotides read TGCAGTGCTAGAGGGAACAGGGTCCAGGGCACAGATACGCAGTATTTT. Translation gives CSARGNRVQGTDTQYF.

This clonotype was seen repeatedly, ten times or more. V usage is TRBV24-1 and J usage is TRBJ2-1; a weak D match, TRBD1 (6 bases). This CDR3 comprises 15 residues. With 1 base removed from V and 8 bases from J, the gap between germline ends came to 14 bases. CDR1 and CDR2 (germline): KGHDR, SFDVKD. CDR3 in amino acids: CATSDLVQGKDEQFF. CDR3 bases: TGTGCCACCAGTGATTTAGTTCAGGGGAAGGATGAGCAGTTCTTC.

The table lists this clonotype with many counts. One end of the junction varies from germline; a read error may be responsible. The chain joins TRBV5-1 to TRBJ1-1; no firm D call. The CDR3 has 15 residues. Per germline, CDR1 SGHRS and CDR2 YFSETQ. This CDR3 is CASSGGIWRNTEAFF. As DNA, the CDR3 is TGTGCCAGCAGCGGTGGGATTTGGCGTAACACTGAAGCTTTCTTT.

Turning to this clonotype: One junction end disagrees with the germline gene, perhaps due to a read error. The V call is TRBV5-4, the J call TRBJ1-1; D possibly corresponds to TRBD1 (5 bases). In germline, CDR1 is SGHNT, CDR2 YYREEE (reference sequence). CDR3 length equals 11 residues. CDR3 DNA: TGTGCCAGCGGCTTGGGGGGGGGAGCTTTCTTT. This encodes CASGLGGGAFF. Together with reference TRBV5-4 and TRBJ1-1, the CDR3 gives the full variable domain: ETGVTQSPTHLIKTRGQQVTLRCSSQSGHNTVSWYQQALGQGPQFIFQYYREEENGRGNFPPRFSGLQFPNYSSELNVNALELDDSALYLCASGLGGGAFFGQGTRLTVV.

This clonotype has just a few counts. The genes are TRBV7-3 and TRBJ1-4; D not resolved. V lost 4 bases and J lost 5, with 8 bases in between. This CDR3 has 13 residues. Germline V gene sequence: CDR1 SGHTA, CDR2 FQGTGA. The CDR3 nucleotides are TGTGCCAGCAGCTCAGCACGGAATGAAAAACTGTTTTTT. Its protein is CASSSARNEKLFF. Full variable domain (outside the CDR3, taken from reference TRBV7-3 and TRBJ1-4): GAGVSQTPSNKVTEKGKYVELRCDPISGHTALYWYRQSLGQGPEFLIYFQGTGAADDSGLPNDRFFAVRPEGSVSTLKIQRTERGDSAVYLCASSSARNEKLFFGSGTQLSVL.

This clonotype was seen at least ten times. CDR3 nucleotides: TGTGCCAGCAGGAAAAGCGACAGGGGCTACGAGCAGTACTTC. Its translation is CASRKSDRGYEQYF. V gene TRBV2 combines with J gene TRBJ2-7; TRBD1 agrees at 8 bases. The length of the CDR3 is 14 residues. Per germline, CDR1 SNHLY and CDR2 FYNNEI. J was trimmed by 3 bases and V by 6 bases; bases with no gene match: 7.

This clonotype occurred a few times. The chain's CDR3 is CASSIIAAGASTDTQYF. As DNA, the CDR3 is TGTGCCAGTAGTATAATCGCAGCGGGAGCGAGCACAGATACGCAGTATTTT. The chain uses TRBV19 and TRBJ2-3; 8 nucleotides agree with TRBD2. The V gene end was trimmed by 2 bases and the J gene end by 0 bases; junction bases not matched to a gene: 7. The CDR3 sequence is 17 residues long. CDR1 and CDR2 from the germline V gene are LNHDA and SQIVND (reference sequence).